The clone carrying this TCR beta chain was recorded a few times. Its antigen is still unknown. The study defined stable Graves' hyperthyroidism as no ophthalmopathy progression within 18 months. Based on clinical symptoms, serum thyroxine and TRAb, thyroid ultrasound and orbital computed tomography, diagnoses were reached. In germline, CDR1 is MNHEY, CDR2 SVGEGT. CDR3 length: 13 amino acids. V shed 4 bases and J 9 bases; nucleotides not matched to a gene: 6. These data belong to a study of T cells in Graves' hyperthyroidism and ophthalmopathy. The study, taken as a whole, reports: A model of 13 V-J features distinguished ophthalmopathy from stable hyperthyroidism.

Authors of the study amplified TCR beta CDR3 regions from RNA transcripts. During a first-round RT-PCR of the TCR CDR3, the HTBI primer set was used. TCRdb ran MiXCR on the multiplex PCR reads and lists one entry per CDR3 protein. The data hold about 740,000 distinct CDR3 sequences, with 13% to 15% observed a single time. The sequenced sample was blood. The origin of this receptor is a young woman with Graves' hyperthyroidism. This rearrangement joins TRBV6-2 or TRBV6-3 to TRBJ2-1, with TRBD1 identical over 7 bases. In DNA, the CDR3 is TGTGCCAGCAGTTTAACAGGGGTGAGTGAGCAGTTCTTC. Its protein product is CASSLTGVSEQFF.